A single sample gave rise to the 21 T cell receptor beta chains below, sequenced in a study of Graves' ophthalmopathy and Graves' hyperthyroidism. RNA transcripts were the source from which TCR beta CDR3 regions were amplified. HTBI-primed RT-PCR formed the first round, and a multiplex PCR formed the second. Via MiXCR, TCRdb re-called the multiplex PCR reads, giving one row per CDR3 protein. This repertoire shows about 660,000 distinct CDR3 sequences, approximately 39% found once; its top ten account for roughly 3%. The sequenced material came from peripheral blood. These receptors all stem from an adult man with Graves' ophthalmopathy.

A remark on this clonotype: This could be a read error, since a much larger clone is one nucleotide away. This chain uses TRBV10-3 with TRBJ2-2, with 7 bases matching TRBD1. Germline values: CDR1 ENHRY, CDR2 SYGVKD. The length of the CDR3 is 14 residues. The CDR3 protein is CASSSPGGTGELFF. The CDR3 nucleotides read TGTGCCAGCAGTTCCCCAGGGGGCACCGGGGAGCTGTTTTTT.

This clonotype was recorded many times. V and J are TRBV5-1 and TRBJ1-5; D unclear. Looked up from germline, CDR1 is SGHRS and CDR2 is YFSETQ. V gave up 1 base and J gave up 6 bases, with 14 bases separating them. The CDR3 runs 15 residues. In DNA form, the CDR3 reads TGCGCCAGCAGCTTGAGCGCGGGGAGAGGTCAGCCCCAGCATTTT. It encodes CASSLSAGRGQPQHF.

In this sample, this clonotype turned up many times. V gene TRBV6-1 combines with J gene TRBJ2-7; D gene uncertain. Germline assignment: CDR1 MNHNS and CDR2 SASEGT. This CDR3 comprises 15 residues. V was cut by 4 bases and J by 1 base, with 14 bases left in between. The CDR3 nucleotides are TGTGCCAGCAGTGGCTCGACATTTCCTTCCTACGAGCAGTACTTC. It is translated as CASSGSTFPSYEQYF.

This clonotype has a count of ten or more. This rearrangement joins TRBV15 to TRBJ2-5, with D unresolved. Germline V lookup: CDR1 LNHNV, CDR2 YYDKDF (reference sequence). With 0 bases removed from V and 3 bases from J, the gap between germline ends came to 11 bases. This CDR3 region has 15 residues. This CDR3 is CATSRDLTWEETQYF. The CDR3 nucleotides read TGTGCCACCAGCAGAGATCTGACCTGGGAAGAGACCCAGTACTTC.

Comments on this clonotype: No conserved phenylalanine or tryptophan ends this CDR3, so it is likely a read error. The DNA is left out, because the CDR3 cannot be placed on it with certainty; the CDR3 is given as TCRdb lists it. The CDR3 sequence is CSAGLGSGI. The V call is TRBV29-1, the J call TRBJ1-4. The CDR3 spans 9 residues, counting both ends. Germline CDR1 and CDR2: SQVTM and ANQGSEA.

Ten or more counts support this clonotype. The chain uses TRBV2 and TRBJ2-5, with TRBD2 matching 10 bases. Germline V lookup: CDR1 SNHLY, CDR2 FYNNEI. The CDR3 sequence is 15 residues long. With 7 bases clipped from V and 1 base from J, the junction kept 6 bases outside the gene matches. The CDR3 region has the DNA TGTGCCAGCACTAGAGCGGGGGGGTTCCAAGAGACCCAGTACTTC. Translating it yields CASTRAGGFQETQYF.

The chain couples TRBV15 to TRBJ1-2, with 9 bases that match TRBD1. Germline CDR1 is LNHNV and CDR2 is YYDKDF (reference sequence). The J segment lost 8 bases and the V segment lost 3 bases, leaving 7 bases of the junction unmatched. CDR3 length equals 14 residues. CDR3 residues: CATSSAQGARGYTF. DNA for the CDR3: TGTGCCACCAGCAGCGCACAGGGGGCAAGGGGCTACACCTTC.

The table lists this clonotype with a few counts. The chain is built from TRBV5-4 and TRBJ1-4; D uncertain. Germline values: CDR1 SGHNT, CDR2 YYREEE (reference sequence). The CDR3 extends over 15 amino acids. The V end was cut by 2 bases, the J end by 5 bases, with 13 bases between. This CDR3 is CASSLVAGINEKLFF. CDR3 nucleotides: TGTGCCAGCAGCTTAGTGGCGGGGATAAATGAAAAACTGTTTTTT.

The chain links TRBV19 to TRBJ1-1, with no clear D. V was shortened by 11 bases and J by 2 bases, with 15 bases between the two germline ends. The CDR3 spans 13 residues. Germline V gives CDR1 LNHDA, CDR2 SQIVND (reference sequence). The CDR3 bases are TGTGCCGCCGGATCGGGCGGAAACACTGAAGCTTTCTTT. This gives the protein CAAGSGGNTEAFF.

The chain recombines TRBV10-3 with TRBJ1-6; possibly TRBD1 for D (6 bases). CDR1 is ENHRY, CDR2 SYGVKD, per germline. This CDR3 spans 15 amino acids. With 7 bases removed from V and 0 bases from J, the gap between germline ends came to 10 bases. CDR3 coding DNA: TGTGCCATCAACCGGGACACCTCCTATAATTCACCCCTCCACTTT. Translation: CAINRDTSYNSPLHF.

This clonotype was seen at least ten times. The chain is built from TRBV7-9 and TRBJ1-4, with TRBD1 matching 9 bases. This CDR3 is 17 amino acids long. The ends lost 4 bases at V and 4 bases at J; junction bases unmatched: 10. Germline assignment: CDR1 SEHNR and CDR2 FQNEAQ (reference sequence). The CDR3 nucleotides read TGTGCCAGCAGCTCCCTGGTCGGGACAGGGTTTAATGAAAAACTGTTTTTT. Translating it yields CASSSLVGTGFNEKLFF.

Many counts were recorded for this clonotype. This chain links TRBV7-9 with TRBJ2-7, with D maybe TRBD2 (6 bases). The V and J ends lost 0 bases and 3 bases respectively, with 9 bases between them. CDR1 and CDR2 from the germline V gene are SEHNR and FQNEAQ (reference sequence). The CDR3 runs to 14 residues. CDR3 protein: CASSLAGLNYEQYF. In DNA form, the CDR3 reads TGTGCCAGCAGCTTAGCGGGACTCAACTACGAGCAGTACTTC.

This clonotype occurred a few times. This chain connects TRBV25-1 to TRBJ2-6; TRBD1 agrees at 9 bases. Germline assignment: CDR1 MGHDK and CDR2 SYGVNS. Germline trimming cut 2 bases from V and 8 bases from J; bases unmatched to any gene: 4. The CDR3 loop spans 15 amino acids. CDR3 sequence (DNA): TGTGCCAGCAGTGAACGGGGGACAGGGACCAACGTCCTGACTTTC. Protein sequence: CASSERGTGTNVLTF.

The V and J genes are TRBV12-3 or TRBV12-4 and TRBJ1-6; 10 bases map to TRBD1. The CDR3 covers 20 residues. CDR3 loop: CASGLVLDRGVGSYNSPLHF. The CDR3 DNA reads TGTGCTAGTGGTTTGGTCCTGGACAGGGGGGTGGGGTCCTATAATTCACCCCTCCACTTT.

This clonotype was found a few times. The chain combines TRBV7-9 with TRBJ2-2; 7 bases line up with TRBD2. V trimming: 5 bases; J trimming: 4 bases; junction bases outside the gene matches: 10. The CDR3 totals 16 residues. Per germline, CDR1 SEHNR and CDR2 FQNEAQ (reference sequence). As DNA, the CDR3 is TGTGCCAGCAGCCAAGATCTTTCGGGAGGCACCGGGGAGCTGTTTTTT. It specifies CASSQDLSGGTGELFF.

A remark on this clonotype: Its ends do not fully match the called genes, so a read error is possible. The chain has TRBV2 and TRBJ1-2; a possible D gene is TRBD1 (5 bases). The CDR3 runs to 12 residues. Germline V gene data show CDR1 as SNHLY and CDR2 as FYNNEI. CDR3 sequence reads: CARSDSNYGYTF. DNA for the CDR3: TGTGCCAGGAGTGACAGTAACTATGGCTACACCTTC.

Ten or more counts support this clonotype. The chain carries TRBV2 and TRBJ2-7, with 8 nucleotides matching TRBD2. The ends lost 4 bases at V and 6 bases at J; junction bases unmatched: 8. This CDR3 comprises 14 residues. The germline V gene has CDR1 SNHLY and CDR2 FYNNEI. DNA for the CDR3: TGTGCCAGCAGTGGTACTAGCGGCTGGTCCGAGCAGTACTTC. This gives the protein CASSGTSGWSEQYF. Complete variable domain (other parts from reference TRBV2 and TRBJ2-7): EPEVTQTPSHQVTQMGQEVILRCVPISNHLYFYWYRQILGQKVEFLVSFYNNEISEKSEIFDDQFSVERPDGSNFTLKIRSTKLEDSAMYFCASSGTSGWSEQYFGPGTRLTVT.

This sequence joins TRBV5-8 and TRBJ2-2; D might be TRBD1 (5 bases). The V end was cut by 3 bases, the J end by 1 base, with 13 bases between. Germline values: CDR1 SGHTS, CDR2 YDEGEE. The CDR3 sequence is 16 residues long. The CDR3 coding sequence is TGTGCCAGCAGCTGGTTCGGCAGGGTGAACACCGGGGAGCTGTTTTTT. Residues: CASSWFGRVNTGELFF.

This chain joins TRBV24-1 and TRBJ2-5; possibly TRBD1 or TRBD2 for D (6 bases each). This CDR3 is built from 15 residues. Germline CDR1 reads KGHDR; CDR2 reads SFDVKD. With 7 bases removed from V and 5 bases from J, the gap between germline ends came to 19 bases. CDR3 in DNA: TGTGCCACCAGCGTCCCCCCCGGGGGCTATGAGACCCAGTACTTC. It codes for CATSVPPGGYETQYF.

This clonotype turned up a few times. The genes are TRBV4-1 and TRBJ2-7; 11 nucleotides match TRBD2. The CDR3 sequence is 16 residues long. Germline V gene data show CDR1 as MGHRA and CDR2 as YSYEKL. Germline trimming cut 3 bases from V and 3 bases from J; bases unmatched to any gene: 7. The CDR3 coding sequence is TGCGCCAGCAGCCATTTCGGGACTAGCGGTGTCTACGAGCAGTACTTC. This encodes CASSHFGTSGVYEQYF.

A single count supports this clonotype. V and J are TRBV20-1 and TRBJ1-4, with D maybe TRBD1 (6 bases). Trimming cost V 5 bases and J 5 bases, with 12 bases left between them. This CDR3 is 13 amino acids long. Germline-derived CDR1 and CDR2 are DFQATT and SNEGSKA (reference sequence). CDR3 in DNA: TGCAGTGCTGCGGGGGGGCGCAATGAAAAACTGTTTTTT. It is translated as CSAAGGRNEKLFF.